This passage covers 14 T cell receptor beta chains from one sample sequenced in a study of blood T cell repertoires in COVID-19. Repertoires were generated with immunoSEQ multiplex PCR, while TCRdb's copy carries only in-frame clones and drops some. The repertoire consists of over 250,000 clones, with 65% to 90% occurring once and the leading ten covering 13%. Sequencing was done on a sample of peripheral blood. These receptors came from a human donor in a cohort sampled during active COVID-19.

The chain has TRBV11-2 and TRBJ2-1; TRBD2 aligns across 7 bases. Germline V CDR1 and CDR2: SGHAT, FQNNGV. This CDR3 has 14 residues. The V and J ends lost 3 bases and 5 bases, in that order; junction bases with no gene match: 4. CDR3 sequence reads: CASSFRDYHNEQFF. CDR3 coding DNA: TGTGCCAGCAGCTTCCGGGACTACCACAATGAGCAGTTCTTC. Combining the CDR3 with reference TRBV11-2 and TRBJ2-1 gives the whole variable domain EAGVAQSPRYKIIEKRQSVAFWCNPISGHATLYWYQQILGQGPKLLIQFQNNGVVDDSQLPKDRFSAERLKGVDSTLKIQPAKLEDSAVYLCASSFRDYHNEQFFGPGTRLTVL.

Only a few counts were recorded for this clone. This sample includes further DNA sequences coding for the same CDR3. The chain uses TRBV5-1 and TRBJ1-6, with D maybe TRBD1 (5 bases). Per germline, CDR1 SGHRS and CDR2 YFSETQ. The CDR3 consists of 14 residues. The ends were cut back, 4 bases at V and 6 bases at J, with 11 bases in the middle. The CDR3 sequence is CASSLGRGNSPLHF. CDR3 nucleotide sequence: TGCGCCAGCAGCCTAGGGAGGGGTAATTCACCCCTCCACTTT.

The gene calls are TRBV28 and TRBJ1-2, with D perhaps matching TRBD1 (5 bases). Looked up from germline, CDR1 is MDHEN and CDR2 is SYDVKM. V was clipped by 8 bases and J by 8 bases, with 15 bases between them. The CDR3 loop spans 12 amino acids. The CDR3 loop reads CASWGGLGGYTF. In nucleotides, the CDR3 is TGTGCCAGCTGGGGGGGTCTTGGAGGCTACACCTTC.

V and J are TRBV7-2 and TRBJ2-1, with D hard to call. The CDR3 runs to 14 residues. In germline, CDR1 is SGHTA, CDR2 FQGNSA. The ends were cut back, 1 base at V and 0 bases at J, with 4 bases in the middle. This CDR3 is CASSLGYSYNEQFF. The CDR3 DNA sequence: TGTGCCAGCAGCTTAGGCTACTCCTACAATGAGCAGTTCTTC.

The J gene is TRBJ1-4, the V gene TRBV19; D call uncertain. V lost 5 bases, J lost 8 bases, and 15 bases lay in between. CDR1 and CDR2 from the germline V gene are LNHDA and SQIVND (reference sequence). The CDR3 totals 14 residues. The CDR3 protein is CASSPGFSREKLFF. CDR3 bases: TGTGCCAGTAGTCCGGGGTTCTCTCGCGAAAAACTGTTTTTT.

This chain uses TRBV6-5 with TRBJ1-3, with 8 positions matching TRBD1. This CDR3 has 15 residues. Looked up from germline, CDR1 is MNHEY and CDR2 is SVGAGI. Trimming at V came to 7 bases and at J to 4 bases, leaving 9 bases not matched to a gene. The CDR3 here is CASKDRGRYGNTIYF. CDR3 nucleotide sequence: TGTGCCAGCAAAGACAGGGGACGGTACGGAAACACCATATATTTT.

For the CDR3, the DNA is TGCACCCCGTTAGTGAATAGCAATCAGCCCCAGCATTTT. As protein: CTPLVNSNQPQHF. The rearrangement links TRBV5-1 to TRBJ1-5; D not resolved. The CDR3 runs to 13 residues. The germline gives CDR1 SGHRS, CDR2 YFSETQ.

The rearrangement links TRBV15 to TRBJ2-1; 8 bases fit TRBD2. Germline CDR1 is LNHNV and CDR2 is YYDKDF (reference sequence). V trimming: 0 bases; J trimming: 7 bases; junction bases outside the gene matches: 5. This CDR3 comprises 15 residues. The CDR3, as DNA: TGTGCCACCAGCAGAGAGGCGGGAGGAGGGAATGAGCAGTTCTTC. Translated: CATSREAGGGNEQFF.

This rearrangement joins TRBV18 to TRBJ2-5, with D perhaps matching TRBD2 (5 bases). V lost 1 base and J lost 5, with 8 bases in between. The CDR3 has 13 amino acids. Germline V gene data show CDR1 as KGHSH and CDR2 as LQKENI. The CDR3 bases are TGTGCCAGCTCACCACAGAGAGGGGAGACCCAGTACTTC. Amino acid sequence: CASSPQRGETQYF.

V usage is TRBV5-1 and J usage is TRBJ2-7; D might be TRBD1 (7 bases). Germline CDR1 SGHRS, CDR2 YFSETQ. The CDR3 has 15 residues. V lost 0 bases to trimming and J lost 4 bases, with 14 bases between them. DNA of the CDR3: TGCGCCAGCAGCTTGGTGGAGGGGGCGATGTACGAGCAGTACTTC. This codes for CASSLVEGAMYEQYF.

The chain is built from TRBV7-9 and TRBJ2-7, with 12 bases lining up with TRBD2. Germline trimming cut 4 bases from V and 2 bases from J; bases unmatched to any gene: 6. The CDR3 has 16 amino acids. Per germline, CDR1 SEHNR and CDR2 FQNEAQ (reference sequence). CDR3 sequence: CASSSTTSGSPYEQYF. DNA of the CDR3: TGTGCCAGCAGCTCCACGACTAGCGGGAGTCCCTACGAGCAGTACTTC.

The chain carries TRBV28 and TRBJ1-4, with TRBD1 matching over 7 bases. V lost 4 bases, J lost 8 bases, and 10 bases stayed unmatched. This CDR3 is 15 amino acids long. From germline, CDR1 is MDHEN and CDR2 SYDVKM. The CDR3 DNA reads as TGTGCCAGCAGTTCAGATGGGACAGCCGGAGAAAAACTGTTTTTT. This translates into CASSSDGTAGEKLFF.

The rearrangement links TRBV9 to TRBJ2-5; a weak D match, TRBD1 (7 bases). V dropped 3 bases and J dropped 7 bases, with 22 bases sitting between them. The CDR3 loop spans 16 amino acids. Germline V gene data show CDR1 as SGDLS and CDR2 as YYNGEE. The CDR3 coding sequence is TGTGCCAGCAGCGCGCCCTTCGGCGGGACAGAAGGGACCCAGTACTTC. This sequence encodes CASSAPFGGTEGTQYF.

V is TRBV7-9 and J is TRBJ2-7, with D possibly being TRBD1 (6 bases). The CDR3 extends over 12 amino acids. The ends were cut back, 5 bases at V and 2 bases at J, with 7 bases in the middle. Germline-derived CDR1 and CDR2 are SEHNR and FQNEAQ (reference sequence). The DNA for the CDR3 is TGTGCCAGCAGCGGACAGACCTACGAGCAGTACTTC. Protein: CASSGQTYEQYF.